This TCR beta chain emerged from a study of blood T cell repertoires in COVID-19. The CDR3 sequence is 14 residues long. Germline CDR1 and CDR2: LGHNA and YSLEER. V was clipped by 2 bases and J by 6 bases; unmatched bases: 5. Study processing details: Scientists estimated how many nucleated cells there were by amplifying reference gene primers. TCRdb's table, derived via immunoSEQ multiplex PCR, lists solely in-frame clones and lacks some. V and J calls and clone size follow that table, whereas D and trimming were derived from the DNA. The sample holds around 240,000 clones, over 80% seen once. Sequenced input: PBMCs or T cells enriched from blood (not recorded which). The sequence came from a human donor in a cohort exposed to, infected with or recovered from COVID-19 (not recorded which). The donor label of this sample is uncertain. The chain has TRBV4-3 and TRBJ1-2, with 8 positions matching TRBD1. This chain's CDR3 is CASSQWTGLDGYTF. Written as DNA, the CDR3 is TGCGCCAGCAGCCAATGGACAGGGTTGGATGGCTACACCTTC.